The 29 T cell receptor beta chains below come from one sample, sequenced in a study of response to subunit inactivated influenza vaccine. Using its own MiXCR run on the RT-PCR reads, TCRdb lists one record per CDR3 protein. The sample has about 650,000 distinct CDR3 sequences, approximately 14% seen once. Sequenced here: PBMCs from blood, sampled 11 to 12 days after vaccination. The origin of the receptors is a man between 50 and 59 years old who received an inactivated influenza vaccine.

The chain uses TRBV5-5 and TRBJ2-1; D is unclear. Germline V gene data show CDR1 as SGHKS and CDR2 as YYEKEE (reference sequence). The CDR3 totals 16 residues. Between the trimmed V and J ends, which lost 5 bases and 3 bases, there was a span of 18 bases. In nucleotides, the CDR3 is TGTGCCAGCAGGCGAAAGCTTGGCGGTAACTACAATGAGCAGTTCTTC. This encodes CASRRKLGGNYNEQFF.

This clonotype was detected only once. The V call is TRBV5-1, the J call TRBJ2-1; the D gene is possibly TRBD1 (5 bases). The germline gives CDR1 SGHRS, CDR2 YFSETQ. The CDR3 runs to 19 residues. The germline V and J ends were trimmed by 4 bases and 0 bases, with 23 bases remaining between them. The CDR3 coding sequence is TGCGCCAGCAGCGTATACAGGTTAAGTGGGGCCCGCTCCTACAATGAGCAGTTCTTC. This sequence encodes CASSVYRLSGARSYNEQFF.

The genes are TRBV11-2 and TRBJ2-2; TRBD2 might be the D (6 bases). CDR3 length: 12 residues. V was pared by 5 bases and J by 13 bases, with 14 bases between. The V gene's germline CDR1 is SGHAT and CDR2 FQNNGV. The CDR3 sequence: CASSGQWRGLFF. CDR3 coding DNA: TGTGCCAGCAGCGGGCAGTGGAGGGGGCTGTTTTTT.

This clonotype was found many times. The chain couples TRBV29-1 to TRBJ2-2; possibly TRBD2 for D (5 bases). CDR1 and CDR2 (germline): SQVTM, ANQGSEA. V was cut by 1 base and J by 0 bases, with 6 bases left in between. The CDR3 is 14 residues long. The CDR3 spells CSVEAGANTGELFF. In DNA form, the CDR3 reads TGCAGCGTTGAAGCCGGGGCGAACACCGGGGAGCTGTTTTTT.

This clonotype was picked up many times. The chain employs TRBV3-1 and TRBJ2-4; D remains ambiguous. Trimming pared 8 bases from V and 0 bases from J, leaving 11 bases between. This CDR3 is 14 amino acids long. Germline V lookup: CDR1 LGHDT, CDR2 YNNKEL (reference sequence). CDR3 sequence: CASGTQLAKNIQYF. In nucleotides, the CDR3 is TGTGCCAGCGGAACCCAGCTAGCCAAAAACATTCAGTACTTC.

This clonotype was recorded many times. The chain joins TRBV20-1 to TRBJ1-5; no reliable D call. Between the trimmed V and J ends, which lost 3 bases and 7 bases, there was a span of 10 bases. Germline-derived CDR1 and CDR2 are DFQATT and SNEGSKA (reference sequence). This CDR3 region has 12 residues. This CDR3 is CSASSGDQPQHF. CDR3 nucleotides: TGCAGTGCTAGCAGTGGTGACCAGCCCCAGCATTTT.

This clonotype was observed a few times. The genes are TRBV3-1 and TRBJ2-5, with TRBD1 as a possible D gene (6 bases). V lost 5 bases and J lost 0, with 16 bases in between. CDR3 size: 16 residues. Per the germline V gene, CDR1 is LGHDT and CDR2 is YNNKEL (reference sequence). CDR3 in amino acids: CASSYGQRGYQETQYF. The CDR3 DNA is TGTGCCAGCAGCTACGGACAGAGGGGATACCAAGAGACCCAGTACTTC.

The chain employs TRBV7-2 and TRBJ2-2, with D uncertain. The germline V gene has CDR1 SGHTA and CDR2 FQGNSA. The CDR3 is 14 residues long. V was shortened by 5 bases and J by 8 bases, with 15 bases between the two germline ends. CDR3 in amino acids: CASSLPPGRGELFF. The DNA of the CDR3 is TGTGCCAGCAGCCTACCGCCGGGCAGAGGGGAGCTGTTTTTT.

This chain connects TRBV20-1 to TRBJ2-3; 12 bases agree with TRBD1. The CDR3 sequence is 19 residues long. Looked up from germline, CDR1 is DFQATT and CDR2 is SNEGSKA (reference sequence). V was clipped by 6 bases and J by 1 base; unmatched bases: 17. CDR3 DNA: TGCAGTGCGAGAAACTCCCCGGGACAGGGGGCGCAGGGCACAGATACGCAGTATTTT. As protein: CSARNSPGQGAQGTDTQYF.

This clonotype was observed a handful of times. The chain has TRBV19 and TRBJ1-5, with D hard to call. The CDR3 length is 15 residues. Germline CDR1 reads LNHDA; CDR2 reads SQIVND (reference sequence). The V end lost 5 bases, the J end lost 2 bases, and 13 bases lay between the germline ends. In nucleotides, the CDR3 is TGTGCCAGTAGTTCCGGGATCCGGGGCAATCAGCCCCAGCATTTT. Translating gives CASSSGIRGNQPQHF.

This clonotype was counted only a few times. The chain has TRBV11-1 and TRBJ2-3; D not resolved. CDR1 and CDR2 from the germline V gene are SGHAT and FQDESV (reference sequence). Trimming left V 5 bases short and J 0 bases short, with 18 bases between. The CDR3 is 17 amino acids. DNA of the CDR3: TGTGCCAGCAGCGGAGAGGCAGGATATTCCAGCACAGATACGCAGTATTTT. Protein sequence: CASSGEAGYSSTDTQYF.

The CDR3 loop reads CSVGSPKNYNEQFF. In nucleotides, the CDR3 is TGCAGCGTTGGGTCCCCGAAGAACTACAATGAGCAGTTCTTC. This chain connects TRBV29-1 to TRBJ2-1; D remains unclear. V gave up 4 bases and J gave up 3 bases, with 13 bases separating them. The V gene's germline CDR1 is SQVTM and CDR2 ANQGSEA. CDR3 length: 14 residues.

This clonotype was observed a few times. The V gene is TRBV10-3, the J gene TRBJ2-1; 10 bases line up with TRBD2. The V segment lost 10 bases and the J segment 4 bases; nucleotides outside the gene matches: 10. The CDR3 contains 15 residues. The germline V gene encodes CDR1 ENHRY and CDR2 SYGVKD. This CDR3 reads CATAPSGGEYNEQFF. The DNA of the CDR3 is TGTGCCACGGCCCCTAGCGGGGGAGAGTACAATGAGCAGTTCTTC.

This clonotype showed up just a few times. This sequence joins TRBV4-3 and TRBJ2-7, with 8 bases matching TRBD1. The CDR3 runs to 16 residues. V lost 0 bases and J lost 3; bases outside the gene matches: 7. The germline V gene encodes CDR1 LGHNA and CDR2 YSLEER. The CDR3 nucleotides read TGCGCCAGCAGCCAAGATCTAGAACAGGGGGTCTACGAGCAGTACTTC. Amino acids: CASSQDLEQGVYEQYF.

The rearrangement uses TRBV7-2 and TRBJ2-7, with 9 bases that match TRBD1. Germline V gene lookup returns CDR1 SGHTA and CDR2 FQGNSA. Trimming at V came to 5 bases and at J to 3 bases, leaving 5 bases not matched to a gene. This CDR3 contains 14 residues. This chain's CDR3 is CASSRETGGYEQYF. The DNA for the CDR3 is TGTGCCAGCAGCCGTGAGACAGGGGGCTACGAGCAGTACTTC.

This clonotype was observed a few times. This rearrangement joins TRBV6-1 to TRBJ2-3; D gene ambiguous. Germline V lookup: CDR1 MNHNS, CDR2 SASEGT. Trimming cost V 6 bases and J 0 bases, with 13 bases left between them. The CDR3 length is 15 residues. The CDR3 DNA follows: TGTGCCAGCAGCCCCATCGGGTCAAGCACAGATACGCAGTATTTT. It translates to CASSPIGSSTDTQYF.

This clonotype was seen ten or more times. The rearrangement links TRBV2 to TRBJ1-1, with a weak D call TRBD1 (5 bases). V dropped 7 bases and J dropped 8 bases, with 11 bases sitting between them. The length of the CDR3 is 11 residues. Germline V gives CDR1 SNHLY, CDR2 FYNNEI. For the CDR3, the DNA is TGTGCCAGCACGCAGGGTGGGGAAGCTTTCTTT. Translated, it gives CASTQGGEAFF.

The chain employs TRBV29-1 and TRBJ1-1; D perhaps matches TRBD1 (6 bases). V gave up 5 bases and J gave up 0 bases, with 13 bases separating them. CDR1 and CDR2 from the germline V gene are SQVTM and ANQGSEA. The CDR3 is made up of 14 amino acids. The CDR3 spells CSVQGQYMNTEAFF. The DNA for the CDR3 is TGCAGCGTTCAAGGACAGTACATGAACACTGAAGCTTTCTTT.

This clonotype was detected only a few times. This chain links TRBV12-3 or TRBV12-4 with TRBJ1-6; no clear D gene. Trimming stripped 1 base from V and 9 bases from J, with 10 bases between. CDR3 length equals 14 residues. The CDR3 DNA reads TGTGCCAGCAGTTTAGGTGGCGCAGGTTCACCCCTCCACTTT. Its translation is CASSLGGAGSPLHF.

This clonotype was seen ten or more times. CDR3 region: CASSNPGGREYEQYF. Written as DNA, the CDR3 is TGTGCCAGCAGCAACCCCGGGGGCAGGGAGTACGAGCAGTACTTC. J is TRBJ2-7 and V is TRBV2; possibly TRBD1 or TRBD2 for D (6 bases each). Trimming took off 6 bases at V and 4 bases at J, with 19 bases between the two ends. The germline V gene has CDR1 SNHLY and CDR2 FYNNEI. The CDR3 contains 15 residues. Using reference TRBV2 and TRBJ2-7 for the parts outside the CDR3, the full variable domain is EPEVTQTPSHQVTQMGQEVILRCVPISNHLYFYWYRQILGQKVEFLVSFYNNEISEKSEIFDDQFSVERPDGSNFTLKIRSTKLEDSAMYFCASSNPGGREYEQYFGPGTRLTVT.

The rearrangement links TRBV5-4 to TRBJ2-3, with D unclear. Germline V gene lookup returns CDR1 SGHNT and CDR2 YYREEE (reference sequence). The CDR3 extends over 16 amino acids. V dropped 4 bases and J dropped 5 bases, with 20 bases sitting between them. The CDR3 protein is CASSPPPGNMGDTQYF. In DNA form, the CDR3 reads TGTGCCAGCAGCCCCCCACCGGGTAATATGGGAGATACGCAGTATTTT. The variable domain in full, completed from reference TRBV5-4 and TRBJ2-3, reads ETGVTQSPTHLIKTRGQQVTLRCSSQSGHNTVSWYQQALGQGPQFIFQYYREEENGRGNFPPRFSGLQFPNYSSELNVNALELDDSALYLCASSPPPGNMGDTQYFGPGTRLTVL.

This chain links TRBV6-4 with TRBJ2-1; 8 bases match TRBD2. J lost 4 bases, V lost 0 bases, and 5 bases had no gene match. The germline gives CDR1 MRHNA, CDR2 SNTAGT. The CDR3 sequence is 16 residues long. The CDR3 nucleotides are TGTGCCAGCAGTGACTCGAGTAGCGGGGTTTACAATGAGCAGTTCTTC. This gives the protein CASSDSSSGVYNEQFF.

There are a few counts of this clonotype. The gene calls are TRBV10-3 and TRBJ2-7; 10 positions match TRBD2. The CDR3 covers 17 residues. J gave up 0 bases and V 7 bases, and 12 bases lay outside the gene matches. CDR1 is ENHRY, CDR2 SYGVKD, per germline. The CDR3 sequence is CAITSGVAGGHSYEQYF. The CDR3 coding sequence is TGTGCCATCACATCAGGAGTAGCGGGGGGACACTCCTACGAGCAGTACTTC.

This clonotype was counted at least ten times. The CDR3 protein is CASSFSQYQETQYF. Here the CDR3 DNA reads TGTGCCAGCAGTTTTTCACAATACCAAGAGACCCAGTACTTC. The rearrangement links TRBV28 to TRBJ2-5, with D unresolved. Germline V gene data show CDR1 as MDHEN and CDR2 as SYDVKM. This CDR3 spans 14 amino acids. Trimming removed 3 bases at V and 0 bases at J, with 8 bases between.

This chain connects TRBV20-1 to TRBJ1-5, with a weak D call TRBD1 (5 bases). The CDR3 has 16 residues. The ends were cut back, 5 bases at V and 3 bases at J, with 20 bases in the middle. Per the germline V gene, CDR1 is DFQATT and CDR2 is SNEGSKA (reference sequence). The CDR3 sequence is CSAWDRGPRANQPQHF. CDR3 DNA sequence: TGCAGTGCTTGGGACCGCGGCCCAAGGGCCAATCAGCCCCAGCATTTT.

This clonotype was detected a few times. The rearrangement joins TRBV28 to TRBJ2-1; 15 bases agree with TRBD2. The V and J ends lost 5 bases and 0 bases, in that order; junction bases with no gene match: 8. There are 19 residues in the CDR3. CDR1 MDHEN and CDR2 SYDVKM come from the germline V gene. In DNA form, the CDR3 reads TGTGCCAGCAGTATGGGACTAGCGGGAGGCCCGAGCTCCTACAATGAGCAGTTCTTC. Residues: CASSMGLAGGPSSYNEQFF.

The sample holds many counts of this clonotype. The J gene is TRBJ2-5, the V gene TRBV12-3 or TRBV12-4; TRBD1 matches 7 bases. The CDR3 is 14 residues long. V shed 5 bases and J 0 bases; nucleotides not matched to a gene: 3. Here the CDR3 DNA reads TGTGCCAGCAGTAGACAGGGTTACCAAGAGACCCAGTACTTC. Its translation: CASSRQGYQETQYF.

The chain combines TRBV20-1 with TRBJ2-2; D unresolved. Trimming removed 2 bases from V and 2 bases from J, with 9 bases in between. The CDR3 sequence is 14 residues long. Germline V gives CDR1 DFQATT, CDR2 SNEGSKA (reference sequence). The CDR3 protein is CSARMTTNTGELFF. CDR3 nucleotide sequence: TGCAGTGCTAGAATGACCACCAACACCGGGGAGCTGTTTTTT.

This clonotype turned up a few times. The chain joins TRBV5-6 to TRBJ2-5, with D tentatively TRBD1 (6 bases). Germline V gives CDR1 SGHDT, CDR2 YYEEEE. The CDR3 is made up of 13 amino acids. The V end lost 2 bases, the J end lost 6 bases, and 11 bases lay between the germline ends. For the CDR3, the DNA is TGTGCCAGCAGCTTTACAGGGAAACAGACCCAGTACTTC. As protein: CASSFTGKQTQYF.